This T cell receptor (beta chain) stems from a study of regulatory T cells in long-lasting Graves disease. About the study: Patients with new Graves' disease had used antithyroid drugs below 3 months.

Time point here: newly diagnosed GD, antithyroid drugs for less than 3 months. TCR sequences were obtained from RNA taken from PBMCs. In Xi'an, China, an endocrinology department was the source of patients. Trimming left V 1 base short and J 0 bases short, with 10 bases between. This CDR3 region has 16 residues. CDR1 and CDR2 from the germline V gene are SGHAT and FQNNGV. Building of the TCR beta libraries involved iRepertoire HTBI primers and Arm-PCR of CDR3 regions. MiXCR, applied by TCRdb to the multiplex PCR reads, yields one record per CDR3 protein. The data show around 250,000 distinct CDR3 sequences, more than 15% seen once. This same sample was also part of a study on T cells in Graves' hyperthyroidism and ophthalmopathy.

The sequence was collected from a woman aged 25 to 39 with Graves disease. The material was peripheral blood mononuclear cells (PBMCs), obtained at new diagnosis, from a patient treated with antithyroid drugs. The chain has TRBV11-2 and TRBJ2-1; D is unclear. The CDR3 sequence is CASSLVRGSSYNEQFF. The CDR3 DNA reads as TGTGCCAGCAGCTTAGTACGCGGAAGCTCCTACAATGAGCAGTTCTTC.